This entry concerns a single T cell receptor beta chain. This table comes from immunoSEQ multiplex PCR, and its TCRdb copy is limited to in-frame clones, with some not included. The sample holds about 88,000 clones, around 90% seen once. The record originates from a study of T cells after somatic rescue of genetic block. The germline V gene has CDR1 MDHEN and CDR2 SYDVKM. The V gene lost 6 bases and the J gene lost 2 bases, with 10 bases spanning the gap. The CDR3 runs 13 residues. The sequencing input was peripheral blood mononuclear cells (PBMCs). The TCR sequence derives from a woman between 18 and 30 years old. This rearrangement joins TRBV28 to TRBJ1-1; D uncertain. The CDR3 protein is CASRWAHNTEAFF. CDR3 in DNA: TGTGCCAGCAGATGGGCCCATAACACTGAAGCTTTCTTT.